Below are 17 T cell receptor beta chains sequenced from a single sample in a study of T cell responses to AZD1222 COVID-19 vaccine. TCRdb's table, derived via immunoSEQ multiplex PCR, lists solely in-frame clones and lacks some. The table shows 140,000 to 150,000 clones, with about 93% occurring only once. The sample in question was peripheral blood, obtained on day 0 of AZD1222 vaccination. The receptors here all came from an adult in good health.

The J gene is TRBJ1-5, the V gene TRBV7-2; 7 bases line up with TRBD1. This CDR3 spans 18 amino acids. After removal of 4 bases from V and 1 base from J, the junction contained 13 bases not matched to a gene. Germline V gives CDR1 SGHTA, CDR2 FQGNSA. The CDR3 DNA reads TGTGCCAGCAGCTCTATAAGACCGGGACAGACCAGCAATCAGCCCCAGCATTTT. Its protein is CASSSIRPGQTSNQPQHF.

This sequence joins TRBV5-1 and TRBJ2-7, with 10 bases aligning to TRBD2. The CDR3 is 15 residues long. The ends lost 5 bases at V and 0 bases at J; junction bases unmatched: 5. Germline V CDR1 and CDR2: SGHRS, YFSETQ. The CDR3 spells CASRSSGGDSYEQYF. In DNA form, the CDR3 reads TGCGCCAGCAGGTCGAGCGGGGGGGACTCCTACGAGCAGTACTTC.

J is TRBJ1-2 and V is TRBV7-2, with D possibly matching TRBD1 (5 bases). The germline CDR1 and CDR2 sequences are SGHTA and FQGNSA. There are 13 residues in the CDR3. V was pared by 0 bases and J by 3 bases, with 5 bases between. CDR3 nucleotides: TGTGCCAGCAGCTTAGCCAGGGACTATGGCTACACCTTC. The encoded protein is CASSLARDYGYTF. Full variable domain (missing parts from reference TRBV7-2 and TRBJ1-2): GAGVSQSPSNKVTEKGKDVELRCDPISGHTALYWYRQSLGQGLEFLIYFQGNSAPDKSGLPSDRFSAERTGGSVSTLTIQRTQQEDSAVYLCASSLARDYGYTFGSGTRLTVV.

The genes are TRBV7-2 and TRBJ2-7; D is unclear. CDR1 is SGHTA, CDR2 FQGNSA, per germline. The CDR3 is 14 amino acids. Deletions cut 5 bases from V and 2 bases from J, with 13 bases between. The DNA of the CDR3 is TGTGCCAGCAGCCTATGGACCGGGCCCTACGAGCAGTACTTC. Translated: CASSLWTGPYEQYF.

A word on this clone: This specimen includes other DNA sequences encoding the same CDR3. V is TRBV9 and J is TRBJ1-2; TRBD1 matches 7 bases. The length of the CDR3 is 13 residues. The germline CDR1 and CDR2 sequences are SGDLS and YYNGEE. V shed 0 bases, J shed 4 bases, and the junction held 0 bases outside the gene matches. In DNA form, the CDR3 reads TGTGCCAGCAGCGTAGGGGACAGCTATGGCTACACCTTC. Protein sequence: CASSVGDSYGYTF.

This rearrangement joins TRBV4-2 to TRBJ1-2; D is ambiguous. Trimming shortened V by 0 bases and J by 0 bases, and 8 bases separated the two germline ends. The CDR3 runs 15 residues. From germline, CDR1 is LGHNA and CDR2 YNFKEQ. The CDR3 reads CASSQDWDTNYGYTF. In nucleotides, the CDR3 is TGTGCCAGCAGCCAAGACTGGGATACTAACTATGGCTACACCTTC.

The gene calls are TRBV7-2 and TRBJ2-7, with 8 bases lining up with TRBD1. Germline assignment: CDR1 SGHTA and CDR2 FQGNSA. The J segment lost 2 bases and the V segment lost 2 bases, leaving 2 bases of the junction unmatched. This CDR3 comprises 14 residues. The CDR3 DNA sequence: TGTGCCAGCAGCTTACAGGGGGCCACCTACGAGCAGTACTTC. Amino acid sequence: CASSLQGATYEQYF.

V and J are TRBV19 and TRBJ2-7, with 8 bases aligning to TRBD1. With V trimmed by 7 bases and J by 3 bases, 5 bases remained unmatched. Germline V lookup: CDR1 LNHDA, CDR2 SQIVND (reference sequence). The CDR3 consists of 13 residues. The CDR3: CASTDTGGYEQYF. CDR3 bases: TGTGCCAGTACCGATACAGGGGGCTACGAGCAGTACTTC. Using reference TRBV19 and TRBJ2-7 for the parts outside the CDR3, the full variable domain is DGGITQSPKYLFRKEGQNVTLSCEQNLNHDAMYWYRQDPGQGLRLIYYSQIVNDFQKGDIAEGYSVSREKKESFPLTVTSAQKNPTAFYLCASTDTGGYEQYFGPGTRLTVT.

To note about this clone: This CDR3 is also generated by other DNA sequences in the sample. The chain employs TRBV3-1 (or the pseudogene TRBV3-2) and TRBJ2-3; either TRBD1 or TRBD2 may supply D (5 bases each). The V and J ends lost 3 bases and 4 bases respectively, with 8 bases between them. Per germline, CDR1 LGHDT and CDR2 YNNKEL (reference sequence). The CDR3 consists of 13 residues. As DNA, the CDR3 is TGTGCCAGCAGCCAGAGGGGAGCAGATACGCAGTATTTT. Its translation is CASSQRGADTQYF.

The genes are TRBV12-3 or TRBV12-4 and TRBJ1-2; D call uncertain. The V end was cut by 8 bases, the J end by 7 bases, with 14 bases between. The CDR3 runs 12 residues. In DNA, the CDR3 is TGTGCCAGCGCACCTTCCACGTTTGGCTACACCTTC. Protein sequence: CASAPSTFGYTF.

The gene calls are TRBV11-2 and TRBJ2-5; the match to TRBD2 covers 11 bases. The CDR3 has 16 residues. From germline, CDR1 is SGHAT and CDR2 FQNNGV. J lost 9 bases, V lost 5 bases, and 14 bases had no gene match. CDR3 coding DNA: TGTGCCAGCAGCCCCAGACTAGCGGGGACCGAGGAGGCCCAGTACTTC. It is translated as CASSPRLAGTEEAQYF.

The V and J genes are TRBV5-4 and TRBJ2-2; TRBD2 matches 9 bases. The CDR3 is 17 residues long. Germline loops: CDR1 SGHNT, CDR2 YYREEE (reference sequence). With 2 bases clipped from V and 4 bases from J, the junction kept 9 bases outside the gene matches. This CDR3 reads CASSLPRGGFSTGELFF. The CDR3 DNA sequence: TGTGCCAGCAGCTTACCGCGGGGGGGTTTCAGCACCGGGGAGCTGTTTTTT.

The rearrangement links TRBV5-5 to TRBJ2-3; possible D gene TRBD2, 6 bases. The CDR3 length is 14 residues. Trimming took off 0 bases at V and 5 bases at J, with 10 bases between the two ends. Germline-derived CDR1 and CDR2 are SGHKS and YYEKEE (reference sequence). CDR3 loop: CASSLGQEGDTQYF. In DNA, the CDR3 is TGTGCCAGCAGCTTGGGGCAGGAGGGAGATACGCAGTATTTT.

J is TRBJ1-3 and V is TRBV30; D is perhaps TRBD1 (5 bases). Germline CDR1 and CDR2: GTSNPN and SVGIG (reference sequence). Deletions cut 7 bases from V and 4 bases from J, with 17 bases between. The CDR3 spans 14 residues. The CDR3 here is CASRAWGVGNTIYF. For the CDR3, the DNA is TGTGCCTCCCGAGCGTGGGGGGTGGGAAACACCATATATTTT.

The chain employs TRBV4-1 and TRBJ1-5; TRBD1 might be the D (5 bases). This CDR3 contains 16 residues. The V end was cut by 1 base, the J end by 3 bases, with 13 bases between. Germline V gene data show CDR1 as MGHRA and CDR2 as YSYEKL. The CDR3 coding sequence is TGCGCCAGCAGCCAAGCCCTGACAGCATACAATCAGCCCCAGCATTTT. This sequence encodes CASSQALTAYNQPQHF.

The chain carries TRBV13 and TRBJ2-3; the match to TRBD2 covers 11 bases. The CDR3 length is 17 residues. Germline V gene sequence: CDR1 PRHDT, CDR2 FYEKMQ (reference sequence). V shed 5 bases and J 0 bases; nucleotides not matched to a gene: 7. The CDR3 DNA reads TGTGCCAGCAGCCGTTCGGGACTAGCGGAGAGCACAGATACGCAGTATTTT. It encodes CASSRSGLAESTDTQYF.

This rearrangement joins TRBV2 to TRBJ2-3; 8 bases are a match to TRBD2. The germline CDR1 and CDR2 sequences are SNHLY and FYNNEI. The CDR3 sequence is 15 residues long. Germline trimming cut 6 bases from V and 0 bases from J; bases unmatched to any gene: 5. The chain's CDR3 is CASRDSGASTDTQYF. The DNA for the CDR3 is TGTGCCAGCAGGGATAGCGGGGCGAGCACAGATACGCAGTATTTT. Full variable domain (outside the CDR3, taken from reference TRBV2 and TRBJ2-3): EPEVTQTPSHQVTQMGQEVILRCVPISNHLYFYWYRQILGQKVEFLVSFYNNEISEKSEIFDDQFSVERPDGSNFTLKIRSTKLEDSAMYFCASRDSGASTDTQYFGPGTRLTVL.